This T cell receptor (beta chain) was profiled in a study of beta chain features in type 1 diabetes. The J segment lost 7 bases and the V segment lost 3 bases, leaving 5 bases of the junction unmatched. This CDR3 comprises 14 residues. Germline CDR1 SGHTA, CDR2 FQGNSA. Study-wide results and limits: In type 1 diabetes patients, VDJ junctions had fewer insertions; deletions at these junctions were more frequent. Type 1 diabetes patients showed a moderate but significant shortening of TCRB CDR3s in all four CD4+ subsets.

cDNA synthesis used the whole RNA isolate, giving expressed TCRB sequences. TCRdb's table, derived via immunoSEQ multiplex PCR, lists solely in-frame clones and lacks some. The sample has tens of thousands of clones, around 56% seen once. As concerns this clone: Its specificity is not known.

The sample was Tregs from blood. This TCR derives from a middle-aged woman with type 1 diabetes. This chain uses TRBV7-2 with TRBJ1-2; 10 positions agree with TRBD1. This CDR3 is CASSLGTGVGGYTF. The CDR3 DNA reads as TGTGCCAGCAGCTTGGGGACAGGGGTCGGTGGCTACACCTTC.